The 10 T cell receptor beta chains below all came from one sample that was sequenced in a study of cytomegalovirus exposure and HLA in healthy donors. PCR amplification relied on 60 Vbeta primers (plus 13 Jbeta primers). TCRdb keeps only in-frame clones here, not all; method: immunoSEQ multiplex PCR. This repertoire shows about 150,000 clones, around four fifths found once; its top ten account for less than 2.5%. Sequencing was done on a sample of PBMCs. Every receptor here comes from a boy between 2 and 15 years old in good health and CMV-seronegative.

The J gene is TRBJ2-5, the V gene TRBV19; the D gene is possibly TRBD1 (6 bases). The V and J ends lost 11 bases and 4 bases respectively, with 14 bases between them. CDR1 is LNHDA, CDR2 SQIVND, per germline (reference sequence). This CDR3 comprises 12 residues. The chain's CDR3 is CAGTKGGETQYF. CDR3 nucleotide sequence: TGTGCCGGCACAAAAGGGGGAGAGACCCAGTACTTC.

In DNA form, the CDR3 reads TGTGCCAGTACCCTCACGGTCCTCTCTGGGGCCAACGTCCTGACTTTC. Translation gives CASTLTVLSGANVLTF. This chain links TRBV19 with TRBJ2-6; D is unclear. V dropped 7 bases and J dropped 0 bases, with 13 bases sitting between them. In germline, CDR1 is LNHDA, CDR2 SQIVND (reference sequence). The CDR3 runs to 16 residues.

About this clone itself: Compared with germline, one end of the junction differs, possibly owing to a read error. The V gene is TRBV5-4, the J gene TRBJ2-7, with D possibly TRBD1 on 6 matching bases. The CDR3 is 16 residues long. Looked up from germline, CDR1 is SGHNT and CDR2 is YYREEE (reference sequence). The CDR3 bases are TGTGCCAGCAGCCCGAGGCGACAGGTCGTATCCTACGATCAGTACTTC. It codes for CASSPRRQVVSYDQYF.

This clone has only a few counts. The V gene is TRBV14, the J gene TRBJ1-1; perhaps TRBD1 as D (6 bases). CDR3 size: 16 residues. Trimming cost V 1 base and J 4 bases, with 16 bases left between them. The germline V gene has CDR1 SGHDN and CDR2 FVKESK. Written as DNA, the CDR3 is TGTGCCAGCAGCCAAGTTGGCAGCCTACAGGGCACTGAAGCTTTCTTT. It specifies CASSQVGSLQGTEAFF.

The rearrangement uses TRBV5-5 and TRBJ1-1, with D uncertain. This CDR3 has 14 residues. Trimming stripped 4 bases from V and 7 bases from J, with 17 bases between. Germline assignment: CDR1 SGHKS and CDR2 YYEKEE (reference sequence). CDR3 sequence: CASSLLAGPSEAFF. CDR3 DNA: TGTGCCAGCAGCCTACTAGCAGGTCCCAGTGAAGCTTTCTTT.

The chain links TRBV27 to TRBJ2-2, with TRBD2 matching 11 bases. The CDR3 runs 16 residues. V lost 7 bases and J lost 1; bases outside the gene matches: 5. Germline V gives CDR1 MNHEY, CDR2 SMNVEV (reference sequence). CDR3 residues: CASTPTSGGNTGELFF. The CDR3 DNA reads TGTGCCAGCACCCCCACTAGCGGGGGGAACACCGGGGAGCTGTTTTTT.

The rearrangement joins TRBV5-1 to TRBJ2-6; tentatively, D is TRBD1 (6 bases). There are 16 residues in the CDR3. Germline V gene lookup returns CDR1 SGHRS and CDR2 YFSETQ. V was clipped by 3 bases and J by 0 bases, with 10 bases between them. CDR3 sequence: CASSSYRVSGANVLTF. Written as DNA, the CDR3 is TGCGCCAGCAGCTCTTACAGGGTCTCTGGGGCCAACGTCCTGACTTTC.

The chain employs TRBV2 and TRBJ1-3, with D maybe TRBD1 (5 bases). The CDR3 runs to 16 residues. In germline, CDR1 is SNHLY, CDR2 FYNNEI. Trimming pared 2 bases from V and 0 bases from J, leaving 11 bases between. CDR3 sequence (DNA): TGTGCCAGCAGTGAATGGGGACTAGTCTCTGGAAACACCATATATTTT. Amino acid sequence: CASSEWGLVSGNTIYF.

The chain employs TRBV7-2 and TRBJ1-6; 8 positions agree with TRBD1. Trimming cost V 6 bases and J 10 bases; bases outside gene matches: 14. The CDR3 is 16 residues long. Germline CDR1 and CDR2: SGHTA and FQGNSA. The chain's CDR3 is CASRGQGVIPSSPLHF. The CDR3 DNA is TGTGCCAGCAGAGGACAGGGCGTTATTCCAAGCTCACCCCTCCACTTT.

J is TRBJ2-7 and V is TRBV9; 7 nucleotides agree with TRBD2. V lost 3 bases and J lost 6; bases outside the gene matches: 12. Germline CDR1 and CDR2: SGDLS and YYNGEE. This CDR3 comprises 15 residues. The CDR3 DNA sequence: TGTGCCAGCAGCGCCAGCGGGACGGACTTTTCCGAGCAGTACTTC. Protein product: CASSASGTDFSEQYF. Together with reference TRBV9 and TRBJ2-7, the CDR3 gives the full variable domain: DSGVTQTPKHLITATGQRVTLRCSPRSGDLSVYWYQQSLDQGLQFLIQYYNGEERAKGNILERFSAQQFPDLHSELNLSSLELGDSALYFCASSASGTDFSEQYFGPGTRLTVT.